Listed below are T cell receptor beta chains from one sample, sequenced in a study of patients and donors after allogeneic stem cell transplantation. One entry per CDR3 protein results from TCRdb running MiXCR on the RT-PCR reads. The sample has roughly 940,000 distinct CDR3 sequences, more than 15% seen once. The sample consisted of blood, either unsorted or a sorted T cell fraction (not recorded which). These receptors were taken from a human donor who was either an allogeneic HSCT recipient or a stem cell or donor lymphocyte infusion donor (not recorded which). It is not recorded whose cells these are; they may come from a transplant donor. CDR3s include the opening cysteine and the closing phenylalanine or tryptophan. Each record gives: J gene, D gene, clone size, V gene, CDR3 DNA, CDR3 protein. A D gene is named only where the DNA matches it firmly. Size tells how often a clone was seen (once, few, many) or the class of an expanded clone, and some rows leave it out.

TRBJ2-7 TRBD2 NA TRBV12-3/TRBV12-4 TGTGCCAGCAGTTTGACTAGCGGGAGGGATCTTTCCTACGAGCAGTACTTC CASSLTSGRDLSYEQYF
TRBJ2-7 TRBD2 few TRBV20-1 TGCAGTGCTGGAGCGGGGAGCGGGGAGTACGAGCAGTACTTC CSAGAGSGEYEQYF
TRBJ1-2 NA few TRBV5-1 TGCGCCAGCAGCTTGAGCGGACGGGACTCTAAGAAGTACGGCTACACCTTC CASSLSGRDSKKYGYTF
TRBJ1-5 TRBD1 few TRBV20-1 TGCAGTGCTAGTAACAGGGGGCTTGAGTTTCCCCAGCATTTT CSASNRGLEFPQHF
TRBJ1-5 NA NA TRBV15 TGTGCCACCAGCCTCTACCTGGGGCAGCCCCAGCATTTT CATSLYLGQPQHF
TRBJ1-2 NA few TRBV18 TGTGCCAGCTCACCAAAGAGTAACTATGGCTACACCTTC CASSPKSNYGYTF
TRBJ2-1 TRBD2 few TRBV29-1 TGCAGCGTTCCGGGACTAGCCTACAATGAGCAGTTCTTC CSVPGLAYNEQFF
TRBJ1-1 TRBD1 few TRBV12-3/TRBV12-4 TGTGCCAGCAGTGACCCGGTGGACAGGGTGAACACTGAAGCTTTCTTT CASSDPVDRVNTEAFF
TRBJ1-2 TRBD1 NA TRBV14 TGTGCCAGCAGCCCACCCGGGACAGGTTTCTATGGCTACACCTTC CASSPPGTGFYGYTF
TRBJ2-2 TRBD2 NA TRBV3-1 TGTGCCAGCAGCCATAGGACTAGCGGGGGGAACACCGGGGAGCTGTTTTTT CASSHRTSGGNTGELFF
TRBJ1-1 TRBD1 few TRBV19 TGTGCCAGTAGTCGAGGGGGCATCACTGAAGCTTTCTTT CASSRGGITEAFF
TRBJ2-3 TRBD2 few TRBV6-2/TRBV6-3 TGTGCCAGCAGTTACTCCTCCGGACAGAGGATAGCGGGAACGCAGTATTTT CASSYSSGQRIAGTQYF
TRBJ2-7 TRBD1 NA TRBV7-6 TGTGCCAGCAGCTCCTTATATCGGGACAGCTACGAGCAGTACTTC CASSSLYRDSYEQYF
TRBJ2-3 NA NA TRBV12-3/TRBV12-4 TGTGCCAGCAGCCGTTCTAGAGCAGATACGCAGTATTTT CASSRSRADTQYF
TRBJ2-7 TRBD1 NA TRBV5-1 TGCGCCAGCAGACCAGGGACAGTAGGTGAGCAGTACTTC CASRPGTVGEQYF
TRBJ2-1 TRBD2 many TRBV7-9 TGTGCCAGCAGCCTACTAGCGGGTCCCGCGGGGGAGCAGTTCTTC CASSLLAGPAGEQFF
TRBJ1-5 NA many TRBV12-3/TRBV12-4 TGTGCCAGCGGCCTAGCCGGGGATAGCAATCAGCCCCAGCATTTT CASGLAGDSNQPQHF
TRBJ1-2 TRBD1 NA TRBV6-2/TRBV6-3 TGTGCCAGCAGACGACAGGGGTGGGATGGCTACACCTTC CASRRQGWDGYTF
TRBJ1-1 NA NA TRBV7-2 TGTGCCAGCAGCCCCACTCGGTCCGTTAAAGCTTTCTTT CASSPTRSVKAFF
TRBJ2-1 TRBD2 NA TRBV15 TGTGCCACCAGCAGAGATCATGCGGGGGGGAATGAGCAGTTCTTC CATSRDHAGGNEQFF